This paragraph covers one T cell receptor beta chain sequence. Its antigen is still unknown. Reverse transcribing all isolated RNA meant expressed TCRB transcripts were sequenced. This table comes from immunoSEQ multiplex PCR, and its TCRdb copy is limited to in-frame clones, with some not included. The sample has under 300,000 clones; 11% are singletons. The data stem from a study of beta chain features in type 1 diabetes. V was trimmed by 1 base and J by 7 bases, leaving 8 bases between them. The CDR3 contains 13 residues. Germline CDR1 SGHTA, CDR2 FQGNSA. Points from the study as a whole: Researchers report that Type 1 diabetes patients had moderately but significantly shorter TCRB CDR3s across all four CD4+ subsets.

The chain couples TRBV7-2 to TRBJ2-1; no clear D. Sequenced: naive CD4+ T cells from blood. This TCR was sampled from a man in his thirties or forties with type 1 diabetes. The CDR3 DNA reads TGTGCCAGCAGCTTAGTCTTTTTGAATGAGCAGTTCTTC. Translating it yields CASSLVFLNEQFF.